These 21 T cell receptor beta chains share one sample of origin, sequenced in a study of naive and memory T cell subsets. Study-wide results and caveats: Possibly reflecting memory cells re-expressing CD45RA, a few larger clonotypes occurred in naive repertoires, especially CD8.

Both TRBC1 and TRBC2 were covered by a beta constant-region primer of two equimolar oligonucleotides. Ligated cDNA was amplified by four rounds of PCR with nested alpha and beta constant-region primers and SP2. In TCRdb, the UMI-ligation and nested PCR reads were re-called with MiXCR into one record per CDR3 protein. The sample includes about 150,000 distinct CDR3 sequences, approximately 22% of them seen just once. These receptors have no identified antigens. What was sequenced was naive CD4+ T cells from blood. These TCRs come from a human donor in good health.

The table lists this clonotype with many counts. The gene calls are TRBV20-1 and TRBJ2-1, with D maybe TRBD2 (6 bases). Trimming took off 5 bases at V and 5 bases at J, with 19 bases between the two ends. From germline, CDR1 is DFQATT and CDR2 SNEGSKA (reference sequence). The CDR3 is 15 residues long. The CDR3 coding sequence is TGCAGTGCTCGTCCCGCGGCTCCGGGGGACAATGAGCAGTTCTTC. It specifies CSARPAAPGDNEQFF.

The V gene is TRBV18, the J gene TRBJ2-3, with 10 positions matching TRBD2. Trimming at V came to 5 bases and at J to 2 bases, leaving 4 bases not matched to a gene. Germline V gene sequence: CDR1 KGHSH, CDR2 LQKENI. The CDR3 is 15 residues long. In DNA form, the CDR3 reads TGTGCCAGCTCAAAGCGGGAGGGTTCCACAGATACGCAGTATTTT. This encodes CASSKREGSTDTQYF.

This clonotype came up a few times. The chain uses TRBV7-9 and TRBJ1-3; 7 bases line up with TRBD1. V lost 3 bases, J lost 3 bases, and 17 bases stayed unmatched. This CDR3 comprises 19 residues. Germline V gives CDR1 SEHNR, CDR2 FQNEAQ (reference sequence). CDR3 in amino acids: CASSFGARTGGKFGNTIYF. The CDR3, as DNA: TGTGCCAGCAGCTTTGGAGCAAGGACAGGCGGAAAATTTGGAAACACCATATATTTT.

This clonotype came up a few times. The junction shows a germline mismatch at one end, possibly a read error. The chain uses TRBV23-1 and TRBJ1-4; D is undetermined. TRBV23-1 is sorted into the ORF group, with uncertain function. The CDR3 totals 8 residues. CDR3 DNA: TGCGCCAGCCAGATTGGCGTTTTT. Translating it yields CASQIGVF.

V and J are TRBV12-3 or TRBV12-4 and TRBJ2-7; D gene unclear. V was trimmed by 0 bases and J by 6 bases, leaving 9 bases between them. The CDR3 is 13 amino acids. The CDR3 sequence: CASSLASPGEQYF. The CDR3 nucleotides read TGTGCCAGCAGTTTAGCCTCGCCGGGCGAGCAGTACTTC.

This chain uses TRBV12-3 or TRBV12-4 with TRBJ1-5; possible D gene TRBD1, 5 bases. Trimming shortened V by 6 bases and J by 9 bases, and 24 bases separated the two germline ends. This CDR3 has 16 residues. In DNA, the CDR3 is TGTGCCAGCAGCCGCCCCCCCAGGGATGGAGGTCGGCCCCAGCATTTT. Protein product: CASSRPPRDGGRPQHF.

This clonotype was counted at least ten times. The chain has TRBV15 and TRBJ2-6; D is unresolved. CDR1 is LNHNV, CDR2 YYDKDF, per germline (reference sequence). The CDR3 has 15 amino acids. V lost 5 bases and J 1 base, leaving 9 bases between the germline ends. CDR3 nucleotide sequence: TGTGCCACCAGCGGGCGTAGATCTGGGGCCAACGTCCTGACTTTC. This translates into CATSGRRSGANVLTF.

This clonotype has just a few counts. The genes are TRBV7-2 and TRBJ1-6; 9 bases agree with TRBD1. This CDR3 contains 17 residues. V shed 4 bases, J shed 4 bases, and the junction held 8 bases outside the gene matches. The germline gives CDR1 SGHTA, CDR2 FQGNSA. CDR3 loop: CASSSQQGAVYNSPLHF. Here the CDR3 DNA reads TGTGCCAGCAGCTCACAACAGGGGGCCGTTTATAATTCACCCCTCCACTTT.

This clonotype was picked up a small number of times. The chain couples TRBV10-3 to TRBJ2-7, with D unresolved. The V end lost 3 bases, the J end lost 5 bases, and 5 bases lay between the germline ends. This CDR3 is 11 amino acids long. Germline lookup yields CDR1 ENHRY and CDR2 SYGVKD. In nucleotides, the CDR3 is TGTGCCATCAGTGACAGCCACGAGCAGTACTTC. Its protein product is CAISDSHEQYF.

The gene calls are TRBV19 and TRBJ2-1; TRBD2 agrees at 10 bases. Germline CDR1 is LNHDA and CDR2 is SQIVND (reference sequence). The CDR3 length is 16 residues. J gave up 7 bases and V 6 bases, and 12 bases lay outside the gene matches. The DNA of the CDR3 is TGTGCCAGTAGCGAAACAGCGGGAGGGCCGCGTAATGAGCAGTTCTTC. Translation gives CASSETAGGPRNEQFF.

This clonotype was found a few times. This chain joins TRBV29-1 and TRBJ2-4; no firm D call. The CDR3 sequence is 14 residues long. Germline CDR1 reads SQVTM; CDR2 reads ANQGSEA. The V end was cut by 6 bases, the J end by 3 bases, with 15 bases between. CDR3 in amino acids: CSVRYTPDKNIQYF. The CDR3 DNA follows: TGCAGCGTCCGTTACACCCCGGACAAAAACATTCAGTACTTC.

The V call is TRBV4-3, the J call TRBJ2-7; tentatively, D is TRBD1 or TRBD2 (5 bases each). V dropped 0 bases and J dropped 6 bases, with 9 bases sitting between them. CDR1 and CDR2 from the germline V gene are LGHNA and YSLEER. The CDR3 consists of 13 residues. CDR3: CASSQDRDLEQYF. The CDR3 DNA is TGCGCCAGCAGCCAAGATAGGGACCTCGAGCAGTACTTC.

The chain employs TRBV2 and TRBJ2-2, with a weak D call TRBD2 (5 bases). Germline V CDR1 and CDR2: SNHLY, FYNNEI. The CDR3 contains 16 residues. V was clipped by 5 bases and J by 4 bases, with 17 bases between them. The CDR3 protein is CASSSDLVSVTGELFF. The CDR3 bases are TGTGCCAGCAGTTCGGACTTAGTGAGCGTCACCGGGGAGCTGTTTTTT.

V gene TRBV19 combines with J gene TRBJ1-1; possible D gene TRBD1, 6 bases. The CDR3 has 15 residues. The V gene's germline CDR1 is LNHDA and CDR2 SQIVND (reference sequence). The V end was cut by 6 bases, the J end by 1 base, with 15 bases between. CDR3 in amino acids: CASSRKDRQNTEAFF. In DNA form, the CDR3 reads TGTGCCAGTAGCCGCAAGGACAGACAGAACACTGAAGCTTTCTTT.

The sample holds many counts of this clonotype. V and J are TRBV20-1 and TRBJ2-1, with TRBD2 matching 11 bases. The CDR3 runs 14 residues. J lost 7 bases, V lost 5 bases, and 7 bases had no gene match. The germline V gene has CDR1 DFQATT and CDR2 SNEGSKA (reference sequence). The CDR3 reads CSAQTSGALNEQFF. CDR3 DNA: TGCAGTGCTCAGACTAGCGGGGCCCTTAATGAGCAGTTCTTC.

This clonotype was counted only a few times. The CDR3 coding sequence is TGTGCCAGCAGCTTGGAAGTCATGAGGAGCACTGAAGCTTTCTTT. Translation gives CASSLEVMRSTEAFF. The V call is TRBV5-5, the J call TRBJ1-1; D ambiguous. The V end was cut by 0 bases, the J end by 4 bases, with 13 bases between. The CDR3 has 15 residues. Germline-derived CDR1 and CDR2 are SGHKS and YYEKEE (reference sequence).

The table lists this clonotype with many counts. The CDR3 bases are TGTGCCAGCAGCTCACCCGACACAGGAATCGGGGCAGATACGCAGTATTTT. It encodes CASSSPDTGIGADTQYF. The chain recombines TRBV12-3 or TRBV12-4 with TRBJ2-3, with D possibly called TRBD1 or TRBD2 (5 bases each). Trimming took off 6 bases at V and 4 bases at J, with 23 bases between the two ends. CDR3 length: 17 residues.

The rearrangement links TRBV4-3 to TRBJ2-3, with 7 bases matching TRBD1. The V gene end was trimmed by 3 bases and the J gene end by 2 bases; junction bases not matched to a gene: 14. The CDR3 length is 18 residues. Germline CDR1 and CDR2: LGHNA and YSLEER. The CDR3 region is CASSQAAPAGTATDTQYF. The CDR3 bases are TGCGCCAGCAGCCAGGCAGCCCCGGCCGGGACAGCCACAGATACGCAGTATTTT.

In this sample, this clonotype turned up a few times. CDR3 loop: CASSPWTSGRNEQFF. In nucleotides, the CDR3 is TGTGCCAGCAGTCCTTGGACTAGCGGGAGGAATGAGCAGTTCTTC. The V gene is TRBV12-3 or TRBV12-4, the J gene TRBJ2-1; 14 nucleotides align to TRBD2. Trimming removed 5 bases from V and 7 bases from J; junction bases left unmatched: 4. This CDR3 has 15 amino acids.

The CDR3 bases are TGTGCCAGCAGCCGAAACCTAGGGAACACTGAAGCTTTCTTT. Amino acid sequence: CASSRNLGNTEAFF. The chain links TRBV28 to TRBJ1-1; D uncertain. This CDR3 region has 14 residues. Deletions cut 6 bases from V and 1 base from J, with 12 bases between. Germline CDR1 and CDR2: MDHEN and SYDVKM.

The chain recombines TRBV6-1 with TRBJ1-5, with 8 bases aligning to TRBD1. The CDR3 sequence is 13 residues long. Germline V gives CDR1 MNHNS, CDR2 SASEGT. Unmatched junction bases numbered 5, after V lost 6 bases and J lost 7 bases. The CDR3 reads CASSLDRVQPQHF. CDR3 in DNA: TGTGCCAGCAGCTTGGACAGGGTACAGCCCCAGCATTTT.